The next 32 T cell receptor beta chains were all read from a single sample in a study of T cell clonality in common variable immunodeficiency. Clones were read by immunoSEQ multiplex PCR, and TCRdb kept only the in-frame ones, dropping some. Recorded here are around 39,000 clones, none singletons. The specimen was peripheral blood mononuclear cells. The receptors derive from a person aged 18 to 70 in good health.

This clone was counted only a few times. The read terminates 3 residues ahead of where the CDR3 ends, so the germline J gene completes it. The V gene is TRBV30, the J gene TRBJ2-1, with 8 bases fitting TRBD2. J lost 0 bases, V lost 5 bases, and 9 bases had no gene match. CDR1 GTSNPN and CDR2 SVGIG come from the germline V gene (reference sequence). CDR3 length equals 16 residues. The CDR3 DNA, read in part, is TGTGCCTGGGGTCCAGCGGGGGACCCCTCCTACAATGAG. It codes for CAWGPAGDPSYNE. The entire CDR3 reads CAWGPAGDPSYNEQFF. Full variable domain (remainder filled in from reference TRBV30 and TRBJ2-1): SQTIHQWPATLVQPVGSPLSLECTVEGTSNPNLYWYRQAAGRGLQLLFYSVGIGQISSEVPQNLSASRPQDRQFILSSKKLLLSDSGFYLCAWGPAGDPSYNEQFFGPGTRLTVL.

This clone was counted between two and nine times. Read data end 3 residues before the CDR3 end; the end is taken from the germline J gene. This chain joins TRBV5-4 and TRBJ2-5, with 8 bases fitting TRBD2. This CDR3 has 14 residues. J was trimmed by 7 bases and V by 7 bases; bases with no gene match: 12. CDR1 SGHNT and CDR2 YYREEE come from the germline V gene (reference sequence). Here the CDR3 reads CASGPSKAGGTQYF. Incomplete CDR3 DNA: TGTGCCAGCGGCCCCAGCAAGGCGGGGGGGACC.

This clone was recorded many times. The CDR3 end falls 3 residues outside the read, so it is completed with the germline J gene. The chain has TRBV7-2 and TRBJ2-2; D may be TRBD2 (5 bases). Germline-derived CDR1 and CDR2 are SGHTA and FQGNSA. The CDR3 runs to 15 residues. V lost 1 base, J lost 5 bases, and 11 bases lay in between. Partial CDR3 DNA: TGTGCCAGCAGCTTAGGGGGTACGGGGACCGGGGAG. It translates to CASSLGGTGTGE. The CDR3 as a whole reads CASSLGGTGTGELFF.

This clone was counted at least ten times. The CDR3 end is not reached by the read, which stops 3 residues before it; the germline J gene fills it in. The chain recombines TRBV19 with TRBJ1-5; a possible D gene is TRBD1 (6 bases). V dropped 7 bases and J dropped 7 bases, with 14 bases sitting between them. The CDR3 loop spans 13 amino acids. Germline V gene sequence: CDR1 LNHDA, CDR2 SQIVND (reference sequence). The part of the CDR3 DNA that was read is TGTGCCAGTATGCAGGGGAAGAGCCAGCCC. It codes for CASMQGKSQP. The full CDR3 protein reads CASMQGKSQPQHF.

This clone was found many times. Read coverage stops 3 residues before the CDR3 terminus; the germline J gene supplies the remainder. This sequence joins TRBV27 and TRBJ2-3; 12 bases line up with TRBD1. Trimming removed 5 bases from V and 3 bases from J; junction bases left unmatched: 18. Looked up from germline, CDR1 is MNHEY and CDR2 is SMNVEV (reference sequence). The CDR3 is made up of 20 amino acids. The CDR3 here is CASSLYPRDRGLFRTDTQYF. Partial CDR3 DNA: TGTGCCAGCAGTCTATACCCTCGGGACAGGGGGCTCTTTCGGACAGATACG.

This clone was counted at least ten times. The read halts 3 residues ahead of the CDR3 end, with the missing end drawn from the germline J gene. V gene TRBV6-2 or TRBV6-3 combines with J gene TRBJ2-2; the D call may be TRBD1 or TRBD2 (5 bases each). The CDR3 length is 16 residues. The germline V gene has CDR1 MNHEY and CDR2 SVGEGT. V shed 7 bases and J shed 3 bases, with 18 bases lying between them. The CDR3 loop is CASTHVGEGYTGELFF. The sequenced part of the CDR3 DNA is TGTGCCAGCACTCACGTCGGTGAGGGGTACACCGGGGAG.

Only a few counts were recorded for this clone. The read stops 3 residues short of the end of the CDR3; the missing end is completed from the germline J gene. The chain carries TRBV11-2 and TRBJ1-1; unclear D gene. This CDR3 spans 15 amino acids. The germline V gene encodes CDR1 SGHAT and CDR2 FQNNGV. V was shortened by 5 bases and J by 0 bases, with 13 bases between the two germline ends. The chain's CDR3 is CASSRGRVMNTEAFF. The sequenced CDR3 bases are TGTGCCAGCAGCCGAGGAAGGGTAATGAACACTGAA.

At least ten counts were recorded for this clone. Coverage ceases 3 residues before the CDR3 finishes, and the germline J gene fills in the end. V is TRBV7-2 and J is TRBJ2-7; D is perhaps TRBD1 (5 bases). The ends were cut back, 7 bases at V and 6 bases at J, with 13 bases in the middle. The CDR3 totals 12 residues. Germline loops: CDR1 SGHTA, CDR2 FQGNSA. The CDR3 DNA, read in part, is TGTGCCAGCAACCCAGGGCCGGGCGAG. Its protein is CASNPGPGE. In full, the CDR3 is CASNPGPGEQYF.

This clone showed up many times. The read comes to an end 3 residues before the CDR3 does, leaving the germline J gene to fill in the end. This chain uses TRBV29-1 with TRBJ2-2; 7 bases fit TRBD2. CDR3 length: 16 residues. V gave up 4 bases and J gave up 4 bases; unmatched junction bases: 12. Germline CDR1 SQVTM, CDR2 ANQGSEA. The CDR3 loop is CSVAVGVAGVTGELFF. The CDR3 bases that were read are TGCAGCGTTGCGGTTGGGGTAGCGGGCGTCACCGGGGAG.

The sequenced CDR3 bases are TGTGCCAGCAGTGGAACCGGGGACTACGAG. It translates to CASSGTGDYE. Given in full, the CDR3 is CASSGTGDYEQYF. The V and J genes are TRBV2 and TRBJ2-7, with a possible D match to TRBD2 (5 bases). The read ends 3 residues early relative to the CDR3; the germline J gene fills the gap. This CDR3 contains 13 residues. Germline V gene data show CDR1 as SNHLY and CDR2 as FYNNEI. V shed 4 bases and J shed 3 bases, with 10 bases lying between them.

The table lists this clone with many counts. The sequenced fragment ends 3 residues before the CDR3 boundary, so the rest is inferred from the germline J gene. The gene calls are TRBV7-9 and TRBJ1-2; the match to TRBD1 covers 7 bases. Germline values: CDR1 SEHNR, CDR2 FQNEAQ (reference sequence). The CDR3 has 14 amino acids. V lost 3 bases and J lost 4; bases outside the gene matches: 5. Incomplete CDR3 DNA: TGTGCCAGCAGCTTGGGACAGATTTTCTATGGC. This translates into CASSLGQIFYG. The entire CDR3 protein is CASSLGQIFYGYTF.

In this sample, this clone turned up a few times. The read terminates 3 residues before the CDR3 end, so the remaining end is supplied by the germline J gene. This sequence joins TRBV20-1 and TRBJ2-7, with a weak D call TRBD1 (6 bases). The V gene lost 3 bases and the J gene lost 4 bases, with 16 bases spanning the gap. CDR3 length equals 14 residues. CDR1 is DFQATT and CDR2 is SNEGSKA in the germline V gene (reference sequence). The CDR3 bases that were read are TGCAGTGCTAGCCCCCAGCAGGGGACGTACGAG. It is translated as CSASPQQGTYE. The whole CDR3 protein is CSASPQQGTYEQYF.

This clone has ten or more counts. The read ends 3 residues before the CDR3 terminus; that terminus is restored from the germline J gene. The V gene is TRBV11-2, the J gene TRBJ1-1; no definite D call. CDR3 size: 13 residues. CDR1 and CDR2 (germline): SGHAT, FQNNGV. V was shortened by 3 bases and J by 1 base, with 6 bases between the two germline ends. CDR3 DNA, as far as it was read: TGTGCCAGCAGCTTGGAGGGGAACACTGAA. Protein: CASSLEGNTE. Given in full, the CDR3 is CASSLEGNTEAFF.

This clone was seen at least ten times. CDR3 DNA, as far as it was read: TGTGCCTGGAGTTTAGGAGGGGGAGATGGGTCACCC. It encodes CAWSLGGGDGSP. The complete CDR3 reads CAWSLGGGDGSPLHF. The chain combines TRBV30 with TRBJ1-6; D may be TRBD1 (6 bases). The observed sequence ends 3 residues before the CDR3 terminus, with the missing tail filled in from the germline J gene. Germline-derived CDR1 and CDR2 are GTSNPN and SVGIG (reference sequence). CDR3 size: 15 residues. Trimming removed 2 bases at V and 10 bases at J, with 18 bases between.

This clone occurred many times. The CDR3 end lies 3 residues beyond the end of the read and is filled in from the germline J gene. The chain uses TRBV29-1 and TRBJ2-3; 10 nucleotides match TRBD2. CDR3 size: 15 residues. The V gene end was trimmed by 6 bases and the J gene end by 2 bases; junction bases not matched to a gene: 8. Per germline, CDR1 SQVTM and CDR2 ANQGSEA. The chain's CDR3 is CSVSRGLAVTDTQYF. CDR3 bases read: TGCAGCGTGAGCAGAGGACTAGCGGTCACAGATACG.

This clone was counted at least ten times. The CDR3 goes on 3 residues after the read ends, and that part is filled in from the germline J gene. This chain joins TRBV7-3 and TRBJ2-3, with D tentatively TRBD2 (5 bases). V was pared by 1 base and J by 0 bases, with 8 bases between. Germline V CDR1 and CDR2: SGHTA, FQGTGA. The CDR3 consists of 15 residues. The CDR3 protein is CASSLIAGSTDTQYF. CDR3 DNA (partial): TGTGCCAGCAGCTTAATTGCGGGTAGCACAGATACG.

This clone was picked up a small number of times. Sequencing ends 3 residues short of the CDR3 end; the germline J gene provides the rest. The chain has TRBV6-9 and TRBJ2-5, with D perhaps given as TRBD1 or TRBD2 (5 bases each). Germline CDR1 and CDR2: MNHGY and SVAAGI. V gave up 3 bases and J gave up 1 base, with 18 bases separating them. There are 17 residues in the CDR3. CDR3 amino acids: CASSYSVGGRAQETQYF. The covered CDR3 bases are TGTGCCAGCAGTTACAGCGTTGGAGGCAGGGCCCAAGAGACC.

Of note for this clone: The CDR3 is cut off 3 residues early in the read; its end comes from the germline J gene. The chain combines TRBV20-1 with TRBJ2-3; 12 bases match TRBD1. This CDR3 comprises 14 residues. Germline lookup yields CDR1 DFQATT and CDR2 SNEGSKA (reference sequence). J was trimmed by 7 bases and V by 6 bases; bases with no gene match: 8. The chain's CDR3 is CSAPVGQGANTQYF. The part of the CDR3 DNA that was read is TGCAGTGCCCCGGTGGGACAGGGGGCTAATACG.

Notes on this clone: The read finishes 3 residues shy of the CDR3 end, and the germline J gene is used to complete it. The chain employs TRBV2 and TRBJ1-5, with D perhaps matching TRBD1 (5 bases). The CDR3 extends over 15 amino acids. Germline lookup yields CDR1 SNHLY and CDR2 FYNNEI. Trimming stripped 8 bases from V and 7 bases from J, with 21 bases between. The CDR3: CASHQGDSPGQPQHF. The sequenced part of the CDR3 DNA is TGTGCCAGCCACCAGGGTGACTCCCCTGGGCAGCCC.

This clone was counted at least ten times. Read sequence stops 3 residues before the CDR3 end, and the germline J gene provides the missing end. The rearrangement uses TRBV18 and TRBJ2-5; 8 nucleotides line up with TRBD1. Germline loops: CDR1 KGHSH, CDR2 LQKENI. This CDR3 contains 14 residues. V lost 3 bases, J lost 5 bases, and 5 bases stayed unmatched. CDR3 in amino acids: CASSPPTGEETQYF. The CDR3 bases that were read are TGTGCCAGCTCACCCCCGACAGGGGAGGAGACC.

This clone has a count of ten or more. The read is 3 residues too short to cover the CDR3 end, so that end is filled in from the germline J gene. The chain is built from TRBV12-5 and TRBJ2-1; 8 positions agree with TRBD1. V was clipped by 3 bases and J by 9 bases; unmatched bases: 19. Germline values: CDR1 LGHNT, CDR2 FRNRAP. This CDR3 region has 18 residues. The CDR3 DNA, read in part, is TGTGCTAGTGGTTTCAAGGGACAGGTCAATCGAGCATCTGCTGAG. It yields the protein CASGFKGQVNRASAE. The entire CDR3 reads CASGFKGQVNRASAEQFF.

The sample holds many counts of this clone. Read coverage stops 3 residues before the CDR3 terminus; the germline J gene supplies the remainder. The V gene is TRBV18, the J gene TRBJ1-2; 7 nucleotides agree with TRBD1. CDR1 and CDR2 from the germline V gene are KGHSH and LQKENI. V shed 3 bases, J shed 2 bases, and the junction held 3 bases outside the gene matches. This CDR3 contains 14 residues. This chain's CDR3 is CASSPSGGNYGYTF. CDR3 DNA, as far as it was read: TGTGCCAGCTCACCGTCAGGGGGAAACTATGGC.

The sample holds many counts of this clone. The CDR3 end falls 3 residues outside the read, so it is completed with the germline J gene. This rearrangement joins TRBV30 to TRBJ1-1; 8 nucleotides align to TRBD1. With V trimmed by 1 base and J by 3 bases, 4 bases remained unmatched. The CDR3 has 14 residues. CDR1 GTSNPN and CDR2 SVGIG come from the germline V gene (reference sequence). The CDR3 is CAWSGEQGDTEAFF. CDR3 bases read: TGTGCCTGGAGTGGTGAACAGGGGGACACTGAA.

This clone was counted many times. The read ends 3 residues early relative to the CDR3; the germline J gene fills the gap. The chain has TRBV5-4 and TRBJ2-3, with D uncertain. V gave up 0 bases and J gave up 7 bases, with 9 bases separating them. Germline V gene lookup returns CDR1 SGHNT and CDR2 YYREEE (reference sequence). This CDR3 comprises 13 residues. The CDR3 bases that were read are TGTGCCAGCAGCTTGGCCCAGAAGAATACG. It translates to CASSLAQKNT. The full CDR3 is CASSLAQKNTQYF. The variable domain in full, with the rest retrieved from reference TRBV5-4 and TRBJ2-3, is ETGVTQSPTHLIKTRGQQVTLRCSSQSGHNTVSWYQQALGQGPQFIFQYYREEENGRGNFPPRFSGLQFPNYSSELNVNALELDDSALYLCASSLAQKNTQYFGPGTRLTVL.

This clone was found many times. CDR3 sequence reads: CASSLGRGAGELFF. The part of the CDR3 DNA that was read is TGTGCCAGCAGCTTGGGTCGCGGGGCCGGGGAG. J is TRBJ2-2 and V is TRBV5-8; tentative D call: TRBD2 (6 bases). The read terminates 3 residues before the CDR3 end, so the remaining end is supplied by the germline J gene. The ends were cut back, 0 bases at V and 6 bases at J, with 9 bases in the middle. Per germline, CDR1 SGHTS and CDR2 YDEGEE. The CDR3 runs to 14 residues.

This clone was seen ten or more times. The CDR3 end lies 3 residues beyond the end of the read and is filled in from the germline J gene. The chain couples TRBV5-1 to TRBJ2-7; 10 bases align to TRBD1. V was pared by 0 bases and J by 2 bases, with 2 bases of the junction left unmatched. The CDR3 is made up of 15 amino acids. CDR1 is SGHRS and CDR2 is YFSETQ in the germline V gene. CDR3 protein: CASSLAGTGAYEQYF. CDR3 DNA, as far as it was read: TGCGCCAGCAGCTTGGCCGGGACAGGGGCCTACGAG.

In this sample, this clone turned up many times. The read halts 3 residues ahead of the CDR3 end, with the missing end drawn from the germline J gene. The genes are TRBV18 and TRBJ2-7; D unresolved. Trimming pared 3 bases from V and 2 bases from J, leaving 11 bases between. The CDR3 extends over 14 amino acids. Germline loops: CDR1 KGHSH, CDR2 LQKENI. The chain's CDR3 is CASSPRPETYEQYF. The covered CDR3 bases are TGTGCCAGCTCACCCAGGCCGGAAACCTACGAG. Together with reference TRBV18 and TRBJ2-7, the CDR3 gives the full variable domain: NAGVMQNPRHLVRRRGQEARLRCSPMKGHSHVYWYRQLPEEGLKFMVYLQKENIIDESGMPKERFSAEFPKEGPSILRIQQVVRGDSAAYFCASSPRPETYEQYFGPGTRLTVT.

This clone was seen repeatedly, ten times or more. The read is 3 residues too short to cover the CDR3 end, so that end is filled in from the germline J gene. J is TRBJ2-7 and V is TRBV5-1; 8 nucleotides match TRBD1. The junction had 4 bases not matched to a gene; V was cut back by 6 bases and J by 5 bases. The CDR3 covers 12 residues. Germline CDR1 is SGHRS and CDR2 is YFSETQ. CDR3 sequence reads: CASTGQAHEQYF. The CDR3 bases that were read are TGCGCCAGCACGGGACAGGCCCACGAG.

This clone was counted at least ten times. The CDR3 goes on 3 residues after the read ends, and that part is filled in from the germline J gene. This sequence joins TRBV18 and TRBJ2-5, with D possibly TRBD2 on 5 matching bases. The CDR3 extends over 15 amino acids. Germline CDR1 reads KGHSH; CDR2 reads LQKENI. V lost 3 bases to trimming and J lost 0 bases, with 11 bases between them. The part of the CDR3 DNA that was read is TGTGCCAGCTCACCCACCTCGGGGAACCAAGAGACC. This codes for CASSPTSGNQET. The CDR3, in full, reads CASSPTSGNQETQYF.

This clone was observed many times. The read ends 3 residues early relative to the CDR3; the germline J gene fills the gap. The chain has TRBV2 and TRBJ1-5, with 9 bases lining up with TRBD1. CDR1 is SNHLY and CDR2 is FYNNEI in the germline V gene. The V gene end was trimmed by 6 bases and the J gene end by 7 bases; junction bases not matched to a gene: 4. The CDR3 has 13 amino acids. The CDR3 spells CASRTGGGQPQHF. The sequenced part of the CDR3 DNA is TGTGCCAGCAGGACAGGGGGAGGGCAGCCC.

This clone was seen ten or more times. CDR3 residues: CASRPMTGDNSPLHF. The sequenced part of the CDR3 DNA is TGTGCCAGCAGGCCTATGACAGGGGATAATTCACCC. J is TRBJ1-6 and V is TRBV7-2; 8 nucleotides agree with TRBD1. The read falls 3 residues short of the CDR3 end, and the missing part is taken from the germline J gene. This CDR3 spans 15 amino acids. Per the germline V gene, CDR1 is SGHTA and CDR2 is FQGNSA. Trimming removed 6 bases from V and 5 bases from J; junction bases left unmatched: 6.

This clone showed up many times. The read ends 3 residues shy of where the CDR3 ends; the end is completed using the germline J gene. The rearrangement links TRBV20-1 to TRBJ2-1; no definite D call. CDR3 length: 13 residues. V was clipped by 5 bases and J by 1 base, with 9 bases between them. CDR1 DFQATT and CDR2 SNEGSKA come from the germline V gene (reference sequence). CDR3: CSARRVSYNEQFF. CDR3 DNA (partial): TGCAGTGCTCGACGGGTATCCTACAATGAG.